Reported below is one T cell receptor (beta chain). This clonotype came up many times. The specificity of this receptor is unknown. Base qualities were left out, and no much larger clone turns up one base away. The sample originates from a study of T cells in Graves' hyperthyroidism and ophthalmopathy (dated by TCRdb to about 2019). Regarding the study in general: Peripheral blood was collected at initial diagnosis, before any treatment. To identify TCR V-J signatures that set the groups apart, the researchers used a discovery cohort of about a hundred patients, made up of under 50 with Graves' ophthalmopathy and some 55 with stable Graves' hyperthyroidism. Prospective prediction of ophthalmopathy was tested in an independent validation cohort of some 20 hyperthyroidism patients and 15 to 17 patients who later progressed to ophthalmopathy. The approximately 95 discovery patients were divided at random into training and test sets in a 7:3 ratio. Thyroid tissue and blood T-cell repertoires from six Graves' hyperthyroidism patients were also compared in the study. Once sampling was done, hyperthyroidism patients were given methimazole at a starting dose of 30 mg daily, whereas ophthalmopathy patients were given high-dose intravenous methylprednisolone. The paper describes TCR Vbeta CDR3 sequencing of around 140 peripheral blood samples, made up of 43 ophthalmopathy patients, 70 to 75 hyperthyroidism patients and 17 progressor patients. Overall results and qualifications from the work: No statistical method was used to fix the sample size in advance, and group allocation was not hidden from the investigators. During validation, the model predicted progression to ophthalmopathy a median of around six months ahead of onset, with approximately 70% sensitivity and roughly 75% specificity. Most expanded thyroid clonotypes (frequency above 0.001) were also found in blood, which suggests that blood repertoires may mirror thyroid immune responses. In cross-validation, a model built on a 13 V-J signature told ophthalmopathy apart from stable hyperthyroidism with 87.88% sensitivity and roughly 81% specificity, and in testing the same model reached 80%/75%.

The TCR beta CDR3 regions were amplified from RNA transcripts. For the first round of RT-PCR on the TCR CDR3, the HTBI primer set was used together with the Qiagen OneStep RT-PCR kit. Libraries were constructed in a second round of multiplex PCR, after which size selection and purification were carried out. The libraries were sequenced on an Illumina HiSeq2000 using paired-end 100 bp reads. Per the original workflow: SOAPnuke was used to process the raw data, with reads discarded if the reads contained adapters or uncalled bases, had a mean Phred below 15, or lacked an exact constant-primer or identifier match. COPE v1.2.5 was used to merge high-quality paired reads, and clonotypes were defined as unique nucleotide sequences. Clonotypes were aligned to IMGT TRBV, TRBD and TRBJ reference segments using MiTCR v1.1. The analysis included only V-J combinations with a frequency above 0.0001, which together covered around 99% of the repertoires. The TCS score was defined as the ratio of F50 (clonal expansion) to E x V (chaos), calculated using BLOSUM62-based TCRdist between CDR3 peptides within each V-J. Welch's t-statistics and random forest reduced 500 to 550 V-J features to about 13, which were used in a naive Bayes classifier (R e1071). Starting from the raw public reads, TCRdb applied fastp trimming at Q25, assembled clones with MiXCR and retained in-frame beta chains. Entries are consolidated by CDR3 protein sequence, retaining the most common genes and DNA. TCRdb's processing, not the study's, gives the V and J calls here. The sample table records hundreds of thousands of distinct CDR3 sequences; roughly 18% of these occur just once. The ten largest clones take up about 16% of the sample.

Looking up the germline V gene yields CDR1 MDHEN and CDR2 SYDVKM. The CDR3 holds 16 amino acids from the cysteine to the phenylalanine. Left in the record is the CDR3 DNA by itself, 48 bases read in frame from the first base. Trimming at the junction amounts to 6 bases on V and 6 bases on J, and the germline ends lie 21 bases apart. In the ophthalmopathy patients, disease was moderately to severely active, with a Clinical Activity Score of 3 or more, a NOSPECS grade of 4 or more, and a duration of less than 3 months. Patients with uncontrolled infections, other autoimmune diseases, pregnancy or lactation were excluded. Diagnoses relied on clinical symptoms, serum thyroxine and TRAb, thyroid ultrasound and orbital computed tomography. Ficoll-Paque density gradient centrifugation was used to isolate PBMCs from about 10 ml of fresh peripheral blood. Total RNA was extracted with Trizol reagent, and quality was checked on an Agilent 2100 Bioanalyzer.

The source of this sequence is a woman aged 18-29 years with Graves' ophthalmopathy. The sequencing sample was made of blood. This sequence uses TRBV28 and TRBJ1-5; the D gene is perhaps TRBD1, on 5 matching bases. The CDR3 loop reads CASRLGRTGYGQPQHF. The bases are TGTGCCAGCAGGCTGGGCCGAACAGGATACGGTCAGCCCCAGCATTTT.